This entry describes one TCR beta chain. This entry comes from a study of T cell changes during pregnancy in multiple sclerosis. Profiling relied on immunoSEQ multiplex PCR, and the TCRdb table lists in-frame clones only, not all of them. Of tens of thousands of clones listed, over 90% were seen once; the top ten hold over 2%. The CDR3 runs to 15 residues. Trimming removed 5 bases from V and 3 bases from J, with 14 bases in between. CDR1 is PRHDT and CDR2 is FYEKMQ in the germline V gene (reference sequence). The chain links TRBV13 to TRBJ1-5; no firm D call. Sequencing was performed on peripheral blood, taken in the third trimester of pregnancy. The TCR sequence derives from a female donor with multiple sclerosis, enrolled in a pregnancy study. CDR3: CASSPHITVNQPQHF. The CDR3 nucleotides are TGTGCCAGCAGCCCCCACATCACAGTCAATCAGCCCCAGCATTTT. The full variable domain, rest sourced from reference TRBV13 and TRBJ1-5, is AAGVIQSPRHLIKEKRETATLKCYPIPRHDTVYWYQQGPGQDPQFLISFYEKMQSDKGSIPDRFSAQQFSDYHSELNMSSLELGDSALYFCASSPHITVNQPQHFGDGTRLSIL.